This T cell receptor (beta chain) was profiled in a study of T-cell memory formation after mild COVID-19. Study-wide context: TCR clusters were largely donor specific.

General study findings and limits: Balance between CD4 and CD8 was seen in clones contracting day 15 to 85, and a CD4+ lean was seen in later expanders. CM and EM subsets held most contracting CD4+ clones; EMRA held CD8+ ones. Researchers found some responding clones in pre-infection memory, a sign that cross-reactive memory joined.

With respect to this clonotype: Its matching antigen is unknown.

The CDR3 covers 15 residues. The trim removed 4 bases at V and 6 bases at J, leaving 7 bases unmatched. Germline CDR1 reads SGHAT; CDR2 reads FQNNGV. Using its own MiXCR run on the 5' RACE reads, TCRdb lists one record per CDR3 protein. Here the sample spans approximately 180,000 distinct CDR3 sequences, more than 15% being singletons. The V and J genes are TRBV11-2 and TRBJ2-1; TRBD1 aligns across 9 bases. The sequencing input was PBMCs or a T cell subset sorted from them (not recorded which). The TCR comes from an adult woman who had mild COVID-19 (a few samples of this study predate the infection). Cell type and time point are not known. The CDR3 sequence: CASSSQGALLNEQFF. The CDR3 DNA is TGTGCCAGCAGCTCACAGGGGGCGCTTCTCAATGAGCAGTTCTTC.